This T cell receptor (beta chain) was identified in a study of blood T cell repertoires in COVID-19. Study overall: Acute and convalescent COVID-19 samples came from the United States, Italy and Spain. From T cells, B-cell-depleted T cells, or PBMCs came the material, which was cDNA or gDNA.

In the original workflow: Using reference gene primer amplification, nucleated cell counts were estimated. Data came from immunoSEQ multiplex PCR; TCRdb stores just in-frame clones and leaves some out. V, J and clone size were drawn from that table, and D and trimming were deduced from the DNA. The table lists a few hundred thousand clones, 70% to 90% of them singletons. The sequence was collected from a man in his fifties or sixties who had recovered from COVID-19. Sequenced material: peripheral blood.

CDR3 sequence: CASSLLRGGYGYTF. The DNA of the CDR3 is TGTGCCAGCAGCTTATTAAGAGGGGGCTATGGCTACACCTTC. The chain links TRBV7-8 to TRBJ1-2; a possible D gene is TRBD1 (6 bases). The germline V gene encodes CDR1 SGHVS and CDR2 FQNEAQ. This CDR3 spans 14 amino acids. V was trimmed by 2 bases and J by 4 bases, leaving 11 bases between them.